This passage covers 7 T cell receptor beta chains from one sample sequenced in a study of T cell changes during pregnancy in multiple sclerosis. The method was immunoSEQ multiplex PCR; TCRdb's version includes in-frame clones alone and lacks a portion of them. The top ten hold over 2% of the sample, which has some 64,000 clones, approximately 92% seen once. The material sequenced was peripheral blood, taken in the first trimester of pregnancy. Receptors originate from a female donor with multiple sclerosis, enrolled in a pregnancy study.

The chain carries TRBV5-5 and TRBJ1-3; unclear D gene. V lost 4 bases to trimming and J lost 0 bases, with 11 bases between them. Germline V gene sequence: CDR1 SGHKS, CDR2 YYEKEE (reference sequence). The length of the CDR3 is 15 residues. The CDR3 nucleotides are TGTGCCAGCAGCCCCTCAGTAGCCTCTGGAAACACCATATATTTT. As protein: CASSPSVASGNTIYF.

The chain has TRBV21-1 and TRBJ2-5; TRBD1 is the table's D call and was not checked against the DNA. TRBV21-1 is an annotated pseudogene. This CDR3 has 14 amino acids. Written as DNA, the CDR3 is TGTGCCAGCAGCAATCTGGACAGGGTGGAAACCCAGTACTTC. Protein product: CASSNLDRVETQYF.

This chain links TRBV19 with TRBJ2-3; 9 nucleotides agree with TRBD1. V was pared by 2 bases and J by 14 bases, with 8 bases of the junction left unmatched. From germline, CDR1 is LNHDA and CDR2 SQIVND (reference sequence). This CDR3 contains 13 residues. CDR3 bases: TGTGCCAGTAGTATAACTGGACAGGGGAAAGGGTATTTT. It codes for CASSITGQGKGYF. Full variable domain (rest looked up from reference TRBV19 and TRBJ2-3): DGGITQSPKYLFRKEGQNVTLSCEQNLNHDAMYWYRQDPGQGLRLIYYSQIVNDFQKGDIAEGYSVSREKKESFPLTVTSAQKNPTAFYLCASSITGQGKGYFGPGTRLTVL.

This clone appeared a single time. This chain joins TRBV9 and TRBJ2-7; 15 positions match TRBD2. Germline CDR1 is SGDLS and CDR2 is YYNGEE. V trimming: 7 bases; J trimming: 2 bases; junction bases outside the gene matches: 7. There are 16 residues in the CDR3. CDR3 loop: CASGRGLAGGAYEQYF. The CDR3 DNA follows: TGTGCCAGCGGGCGGGGACTAGCGGGAGGAGCCTACGAGCAGTACTTC.

The chain has TRBV27 and TRBJ2-7; 13 positions agree with TRBD2. The ends lost 5 bases at V and 4 bases at J; junction bases unmatched: 5. Germline V gene lookup returns CDR1 MNHEY and CDR2 SMNVEV (reference sequence). CDR3 size: 15 residues. This CDR3 is CASSITSGRAYEQYF. The CDR3, as DNA: TGTGCCAGCAGTATAACTAGCGGGAGGGCTTACGAGCAGTACTTC.

The chain uses TRBV9 and TRBJ2-6, with TRBD1 matching over 8 bases. V lost 3 bases and J lost 2; bases outside the gene matches: 4. CDR3 size: 16 residues. CDR1 and CDR2 (germline): SGDLS, YYNGEE. CDR3 in DNA: TGTGCCAGCAGCGCGAGGACAGGGACTGGGGCCAACGTCCTGACTTTC. This gives the protein CASSARTGTGANVLTF.

The chain recombines TRBV10-3 with TRBJ1-2; tentatively, D is TRBD1 (6 bases). CDR3 length: 12 amino acids. V dropped 8 bases and J dropped 2 bases, with 9 bases sitting between them. Germline V CDR1 and CDR2: ENHRY, SYGVKD. The CDR3 loop reads CAIGTTNYGYTF. The CDR3 coding sequence is TGTGCCATCGGGACAACGAACTATGGCTACACCTTC.